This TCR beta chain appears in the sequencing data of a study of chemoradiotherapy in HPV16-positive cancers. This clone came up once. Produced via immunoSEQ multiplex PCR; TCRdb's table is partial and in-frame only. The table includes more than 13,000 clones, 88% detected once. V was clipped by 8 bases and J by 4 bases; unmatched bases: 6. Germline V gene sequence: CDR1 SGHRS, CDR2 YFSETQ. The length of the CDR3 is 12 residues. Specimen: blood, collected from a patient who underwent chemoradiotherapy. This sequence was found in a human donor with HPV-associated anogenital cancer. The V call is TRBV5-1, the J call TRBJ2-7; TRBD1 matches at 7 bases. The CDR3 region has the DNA TGCGCCAGAAGGGACAGAATATACGAGCAGTACTTC. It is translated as CARRDRIYEQYF.